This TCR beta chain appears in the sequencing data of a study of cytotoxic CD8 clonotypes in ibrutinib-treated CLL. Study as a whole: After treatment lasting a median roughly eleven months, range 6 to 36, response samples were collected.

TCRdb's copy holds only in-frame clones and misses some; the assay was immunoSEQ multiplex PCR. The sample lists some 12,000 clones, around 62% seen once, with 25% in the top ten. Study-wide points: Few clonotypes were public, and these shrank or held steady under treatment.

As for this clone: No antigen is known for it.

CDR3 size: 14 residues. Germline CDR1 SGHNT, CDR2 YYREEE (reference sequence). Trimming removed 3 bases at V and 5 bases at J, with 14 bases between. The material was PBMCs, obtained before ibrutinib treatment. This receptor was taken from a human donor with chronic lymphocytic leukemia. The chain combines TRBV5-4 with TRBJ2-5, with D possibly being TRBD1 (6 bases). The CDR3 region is CASSSRGGGETQYF. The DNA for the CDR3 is TGTGCCAGCAGCTCCAGGGGTGGGGGTGAGACCCAGTACTTC.